This TCR beta chain was captured in a study of blood T cell repertoires in COVID-19. Overall study context: In each case, the material was cDNA or gDNA derived from T cells, B-cell-depleted T cells, or PBMCs.

CDR1 is MGHRA, CDR2 YSYEKL, per germline. The CDR3 runs 16 residues. V was pared by 0 bases and J by 0 bases, with 11 bases between. Researchers sorted participants into cohorts using their self-reported clinical history. Recovery meant two consecutive negative NP/OP PCR tests, professional clearance, or resolved symptoms. Here immunoSEQ multiplex PCR was the method, and the copy in TCRdb shows in-frame clones only, minus some. Of fewer than 400,000 clones listed, around 85% are singletons. The chain employs TRBV4-1 and TRBJ1-1; D is unresolved. This receptor was obtained from a man aged 30-40 years who had recovered from COVID-19. Sequenced material: PBMCs or T cells enriched from blood (not recorded which). The CDR3 is CASSQEYLRVNTEAFF. DNA of the CDR3: TGCGCCAGCAGCCAAGAGTATCTGCGAGTGAACACTGAAGCTTTCTTT.